The present entry profiles one TCR beta chain with its context. Its antigen is not identified. The same CDR3 can be traced to other DNA sequences in this sample. Trimming cost V 0 bases and J 2 bases, with 11 bases left between them. Germline V CDR1 and CDR2: SGHNT, YYREEE (reference sequence). This CDR3 has 15 amino acids. This sample was included in a study of cytomegalovirus exposure and HLA in healthy donors. Study-wide points: TCR beta sequences numbering 15,000 to 20,000 were associated with HLA alleles at 0.05 false discovery rate in a later analysis. Later analysis demonstrated an association between a missense DCLRE1C variant and TCR beta V- and J-gene trimming. Some TCR beta chains (roughly 160 of them) were listed as cytomegalovirus-associated.

Amplification used 60 Vbeta primers and 13 Jbeta primers. Repertoires were generated with immunoSEQ multiplex PCR, while TCRdb's copy carries only in-frame clones and drops some. Of about 150,000 clones listed, approximately 80% are singletons. These donors, healthy bone marrow donors, were studied. The sample was PBMCs. This receptor was identified in a man aged 50-60 years in good health and CMV-seropositive. The chain recombines TRBV5-4 with TRBJ1-1, with D tentatively TRBD1 (6 bases). The CDR3 bases are TGTGCCAGCAGCTTGGGGCAGGGGCGAAACACTGAAGCTTTCTTT. Translation: CASSLGQGRNTEAFF.